Presented here are 15 T cell receptor beta chains from one specimen sequenced in a study of shared clonotypes between healthy human individuals (dated by TCRdb to the early 2020s). Preparation of the library involved the immunoSEQ multiplex PCR assay. TCRdb re-hosts the immuneACCESS table, in-frame sequences only. Its copies lack some clones; in the studies checked, an unresolved V gene accounts for under half of them, and the cause for the rest is not known. The sample table contains nearly 2 million clones; only one count was recorded for approximately 94% of them. 1.2% of the sample is held by the ten biggest clonotypes. CD8 naive samples were obtained by positive selection for CCR7 among CD45RO-negative cells, yielding a CD45RA+CCR7+ population from which TemRA cells were excluded. The sequencing sample was made of naive CD8+ T cells sorted from blood. According to the study, the label for this sample's cell subset or site signals: CD45RA+CCR7+. The receptors here all came from a man aged 18 to 29 in good health.

This chain connects TRBV14 to TRBJ1-2, with D tentatively TRBD1 (5 bases). V was trimmed by 1 base and J by 8 bases, leaving 8 bases between them. Germline V CDR1 and CDR2: SGHDN, FVKESK. This CDR3 is 12 amino acids long. In nucleotides, the CDR3 is TGTGCCAGCAGCCAAGGGGGCATAGGCTACACCTTC. It yields the protein CASSQGGIGYTF. Together with reference TRBV14 and TRBJ1-2, the CDR3 gives the full variable domain: EAGVTQFPSHSVIEKGQTVTLRCDPISGHDNLYWYRRVMGKEIKFLLHFVKESKQDESGMPNNRFLAERTGGTYSTLKVQPAELEDSGVYFCASSQGGIGYTFGSGTRLTVV.

The chain uses TRBV13 and TRBJ1-2; D not resolved. The CDR3 is made up of 15 amino acids. Trimming stripped 0 bases from V and 6 bases from J, with 14 bases between. Germline assignment: CDR1 PRHDT and CDR2 FYEKMQ (reference sequence). This chain's CDR3 is CASSLGLSERNGYTF. CDR3 DNA sequence: TGTGCCAGCAGCTTAGGCCTAAGTGAGAGGAATGGCTACACCTTC.

The rearrangement uses TRBV4-1 and TRBJ2-7, with a weak D call TRBD1 (7 bases). CDR1 and CDR2 (germline): MGHRA, YSYEKL. Deletions cut 0 bases from V and 0 bases from J, with 24 bases between. The CDR3 length is 20 residues. CDR3 protein: CASSQDRGRGARATSYEQYF. In DNA, the CDR3 is TGCGCCAGCAGCCAAGATCGAGGCAGGGGGGCGAGGGCCACCTCCTACGAGCAGTACTTC.

V is TRBV25-1 and J is TRBJ1-2; D is unresolved. The CDR3 runs to 14 residues. Germline values: CDR1 MGHDK, CDR2 SYGVNS. V lost 1 base to trimming and J lost 4 bases, with 10 bases between them. CDR3 amino acids: CASSESGTFYGYTF. In nucleotides, the CDR3 is TGTGCCAGCAGTGAATCGGGCACCTTCTATGGCTACACCTTC.

The CDR3 DNA is TGTGCCAGCAGCCAATCCGTACAGAGTAGCTACGAGCAGTACTTC. Translated: CASSQSVQSSYEQYF. V is TRBV16 and J is TRBJ2-7; D is undetermined. The CDR3 covers 15 residues. Germline CDR1 KGHSY, CDR2 FQNENV. The ends were cut back, 0 bases at V and 3 bases at J, with 12 bases in the middle.

This clone was recorded only once. V gene TRBV11-1 combines with J gene TRBJ1-1; weak D call: TRBD1 (6 bases). CDR1 and CDR2 from the germline V gene are SGHAT and FQDESV (reference sequence). V lost 3 bases and J 7 bases, leaving 15 bases between the germline ends. The CDR3 consists of 14 residues. CDR3 protein: CASSFKGVEDEAFF. The CDR3 nucleotides read TGTGCCAGCAGCTTCAAGGGGGTCGAGGATGAAGCTTTCTTT.

J is TRBJ1-6 and V is TRBV28; possibly TRBD1 for D (6 bases). Germline V lookup: CDR1 MDHEN, CDR2 SYDVKM. Trimming shortened V by 8 bases and J by 1 base, and 21 bases separated the two germline ends. The CDR3 runs 18 residues. The CDR3 is CASLQGQNPTSYNSPLHF. CDR3 coding DNA: TGTGCCAGCTTACAGGGTCAAAACCCCACGTCCTATAATTCACCCCTCCACTTT.

The V and J genes are TRBV5-1 and TRBJ1-1, with TRBD1 matching over 8 bases. The CDR3 is 14 residues long. Germline V gene lookup returns CDR1 SGHRS and CDR2 YFSETQ. The V segment lost 2 bases and the J segment 4 bases; nucleotides outside the gene matches: 4. CDR3 region: CASSFTGGSTEAFF. The CDR3 coding sequence is TGCGCCAGCAGCTTTACAGGGGGTAGCACTGAAGCTTTCTTT.

This chain joins TRBV4-1 and TRBJ2-7, with TRBD2 identical over 7 bases. Looked up from germline, CDR1 is MGHRA and CDR2 is YSYEKL. This CDR3 is built from 17 residues. V gave up 0 bases and J gave up 2 bases; unmatched junction bases: 10. CDR3 nucleotide sequence: TGCGCCAGCAGCCAAGAGGGATTAGCGGGTGGAGCCTACGAGCAGTACTTC. This gives the protein CASSQEGLAGGAYEQYF.

The CDR3: CASSDQGSFGYTF. The CDR3 bases are TGTGCCAGCAGCGACCAGGGGTCCTTTGGCTACACCTTC. This chain connects TRBV5-6 to TRBJ1-2; TRBD1 might be the D (6 bases). This CDR3 is built from 13 residues. Between the trimmed V and J ends, which lost 4 bases and 7 bases, there was a span of 14 bases. Per the germline V gene, CDR1 is SGHDT and CDR2 is YYEEEE. The complete variable domain, with remaining parts taken from reference TRBV5-6 and TRBJ1-2, reads DAGVTQSPTHLIKTRGQQVTLRCSPKSGHDTVSWYQQALGQGPQFIFQYYEEEERQRGNFPDRFSGHQFPNYSSELNVNALLLGDSALYLCASSDQGSFGYTFGSGTRLTVV.

This clone has a single count. The V call is TRBV23-1, the J call TRBJ2-5, with TRBD2 as a possible D gene (6 bases). TRBV23-1 counts as an open reading frame of uncertain function. The germline V and J ends were trimmed by 10 bases and 3 bases, with 27 bases remaining between them. The CDR3 consists of 17 residues. The CDR3 DNA is TGCGCCACCATTTTCCCCGGGACTTGGGATAACGAAGAGACCCAGTACTTC. Protein: CATIFPGTWDNEETQYF.

The rearrangement uses TRBV13 and TRBJ2-1; 9 nucleotides align to TRBD2. Germline loops: CDR1 PRHDT, CDR2 FYEKMQ (reference sequence). The CDR3 runs to 16 residues. V lost 5 bases to trimming and J lost 9 bases; unmatched junction nucleotides: 14. The CDR3 region is CASSADGLGGRGEQFF. The CDR3 bases are TGTGCCAGCAGCGCCGACGGCTTGGGCGGGAGGGGTGAGCAGTTCTTC.

The chain joins TRBV25-1 to TRBJ1-1; maybe TRBD1 (5 bases). Per the germline V gene, CDR1 is MGHDK and CDR2 is SYGVNS. V dropped 2 bases and J dropped 1 base, with 14 bases sitting between them. CDR3 length: 16 residues. In DNA, the CDR3 is TGTGCCAGCAGTGAAGGAATTACAGGAACGAACACTGAAGCTTTCTTT. The encoded protein is CASSEGITGTNTEAFF.

The genes are TRBV5-4 and TRBJ2-7, with D tentatively TRBD2 (6 bases). Germline V CDR1 and CDR2: SGHNT, YYREEE (reference sequence). This CDR3 has 15 amino acids. V lost 1 base, J lost 0 bases, and 11 bases lay in between. The CDR3 DNA sequence: TGTGCCAGCAGCTTGTGGGGGGAGGCCTCCTACGAGCAGTACTTC. It is translated as CASSLWGEASYEQYF.

The chain carries TRBV6-5 and TRBJ1-5; no clear D. CDR1 MNHEY and CDR2 SVGAGI come from the germline V gene. CDR3 length: 15 amino acids. The ends were cut back, 6 bases at V and 0 bases at J, with 12 bases in the middle. CDR3: CASSPLEHSNQPQHF. The CDR3 DNA reads TGTGCCAGCAGCCCTCTTGAACATAGCAATCAGCCCCAGCATTTT.